This note documents a single TCR beta chain sequence. This record comes from a study of blood T cell repertoires in COVID-19. Across the whole study: Spain, Italy and the United States supplied samples that represented acute and convalescent COVID-19.

CDR1 and CDR2 from the germline V gene are MNHNS and SASEGT. The V gene lost 2 bases and the J gene lost 0 bases, with 11 bases spanning the gap. The CDR3 consists of 16 residues. Data came from immunoSEQ multiplex PCR; TCRdb stores just in-frame clones and leaves some out. This sample carries roughly 300,000 clones, about 83% of them seen once, and the ten largest clones take under 2%. V gene TRBV6-1 combines with J gene TRBJ1-5; D is ambiguous. This sequence originates from a woman aged 50 to 60 with acute or convalescent COVID-19. The sequenced sample consisted of peripheral blood. The CDR3: CASSERGSYSNQPQHF. Written as DNA, the CDR3 is TGTGCCAGCAGTGAACGGGGTAGTTATAGCAATCAGCCCCAGCATTTT.